This T cell receptor beta chain emerged from a study of PD-1 blockade in classical Hodgkin lymphoma. There was relapse after autologous stem cell transplantation in every patient, and there was variation in brentuximab vedotin exposure. CDR1 MNHEY and CDR2 SVGAGI come from the germline V gene. Trimming removed 1 base from V and 4 bases from J, with 13 bases in between. This CDR3 region has 15 residues. Using immunoSEQ multiplex PCR, the repertoire was profiled, and TCRdb retains in-frame clones only, with some absent. Of about 97,000 clones in the sample, approximately 80% were seen once. This clone showed up just a few times.

The TCR comes from a human donor with classical Hodgkin lymphoma. The rearrangement uses TRBV6-5 and TRBJ1-1; tentatively, D is TRBD1 (5 bases). The starting material was peripheral blood mononuclear cells (PBMCs), obtained at baseline. In DNA, the CDR3 is TGTGCCAGCAGTTACTTCGGGCAGGGAGGCACTGAAGCTTTCTTT. This translates into CASSYFGQGGTEAFF.